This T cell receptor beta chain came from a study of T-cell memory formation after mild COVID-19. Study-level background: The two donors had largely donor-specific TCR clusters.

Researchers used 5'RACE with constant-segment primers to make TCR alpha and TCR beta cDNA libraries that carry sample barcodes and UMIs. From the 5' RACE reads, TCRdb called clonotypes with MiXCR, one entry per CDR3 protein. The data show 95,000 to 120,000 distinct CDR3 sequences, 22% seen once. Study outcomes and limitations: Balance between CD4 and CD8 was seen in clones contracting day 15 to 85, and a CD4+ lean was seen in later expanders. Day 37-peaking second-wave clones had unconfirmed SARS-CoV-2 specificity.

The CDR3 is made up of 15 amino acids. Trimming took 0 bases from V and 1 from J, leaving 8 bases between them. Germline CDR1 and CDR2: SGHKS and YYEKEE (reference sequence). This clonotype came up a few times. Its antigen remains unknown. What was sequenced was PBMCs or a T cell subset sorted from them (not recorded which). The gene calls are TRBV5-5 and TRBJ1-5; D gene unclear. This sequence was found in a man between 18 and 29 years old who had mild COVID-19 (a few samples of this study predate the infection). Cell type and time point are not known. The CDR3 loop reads CASSLAWQSNQPQHF. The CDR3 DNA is TGTGCCAGCAGCTTGGCCTGGCAGAGCAATCAGCCCCAGCATTTT.